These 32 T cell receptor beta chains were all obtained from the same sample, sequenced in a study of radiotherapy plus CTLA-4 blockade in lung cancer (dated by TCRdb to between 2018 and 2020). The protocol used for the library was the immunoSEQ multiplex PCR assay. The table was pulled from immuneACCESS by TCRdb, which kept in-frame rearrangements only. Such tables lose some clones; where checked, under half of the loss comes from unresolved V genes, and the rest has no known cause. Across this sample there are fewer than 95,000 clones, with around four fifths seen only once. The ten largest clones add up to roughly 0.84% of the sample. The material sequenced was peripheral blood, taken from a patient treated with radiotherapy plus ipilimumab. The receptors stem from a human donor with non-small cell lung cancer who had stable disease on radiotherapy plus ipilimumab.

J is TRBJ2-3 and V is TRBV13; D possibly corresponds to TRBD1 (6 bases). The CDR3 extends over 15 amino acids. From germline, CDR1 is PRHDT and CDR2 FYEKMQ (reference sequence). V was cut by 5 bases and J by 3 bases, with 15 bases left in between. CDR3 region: CASSLKRTVTDTQYF. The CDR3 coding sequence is TGTGCCAGCAGCCTCAAGAGGACAGTGACAGATACGCAGTATTTT. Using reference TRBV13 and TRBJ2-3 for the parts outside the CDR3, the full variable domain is AAGVIQSPRHLIKEKRETATLKCYPIPRHDTVYWYQQGPGQDPQFLISFYEKMQSDKGSIPDRFSAQQFSDYHSELNMSSLELGDSALYFCASSLKRTVTDTQYFGPGTRLTVL.

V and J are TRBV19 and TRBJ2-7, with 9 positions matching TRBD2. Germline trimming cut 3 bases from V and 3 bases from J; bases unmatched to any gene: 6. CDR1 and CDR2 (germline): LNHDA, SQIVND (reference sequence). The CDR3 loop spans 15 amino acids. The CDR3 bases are TGTGCCAGTAGTATGCTGCGGGAGGGCCGCTACGAGCAGTACTTC. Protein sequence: CASSMLREGRYEQYF.

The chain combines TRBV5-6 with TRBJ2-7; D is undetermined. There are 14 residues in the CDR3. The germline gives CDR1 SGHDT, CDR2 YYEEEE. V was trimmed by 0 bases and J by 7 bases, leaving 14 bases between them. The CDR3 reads CASSLASMAWEQYF. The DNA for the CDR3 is TGTGCCAGCAGCTTGGCTAGTATGGCCTGGGAGCAGTACTTC. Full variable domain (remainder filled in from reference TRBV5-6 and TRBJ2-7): DAGVTQSPTHLIKTRGQQVTLRCSPKSGHDTVSWYQQALGQGPQFIFQYYEEEERQRGNFPDRFSGHQFPNYSSELNVNALLLGDSALYLCASSLASMAWEQYFGPGTRLTVT.

In DNA form, the CDR3 reads TGTGCCAGCAGTGAATCGACAGGGGGCACAGATACGCAGTATTTT. This translates into CASSESTGGTDTQYF. This rearrangement joins TRBV6-1 to TRBJ2-3; 8 bases are shared with TRBD1. Per germline, CDR1 MNHNS and CDR2 SASEGT. Trimming removed 2 bases from V and 1 base from J; junction bases left unmatched: 2. The CDR3 length is 15 residues.

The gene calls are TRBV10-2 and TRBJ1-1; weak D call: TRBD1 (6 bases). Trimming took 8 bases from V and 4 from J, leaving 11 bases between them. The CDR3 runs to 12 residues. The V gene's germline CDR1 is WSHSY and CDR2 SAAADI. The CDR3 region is CASLGGGTEAFF. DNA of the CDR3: TGCGCCAGCCTAGGGGGTGGCACTGAAGCTTTCTTT.

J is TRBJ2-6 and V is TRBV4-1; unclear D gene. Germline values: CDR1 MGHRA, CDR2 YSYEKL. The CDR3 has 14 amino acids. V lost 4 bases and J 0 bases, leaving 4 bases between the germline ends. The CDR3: CASSPTSGANVLTF. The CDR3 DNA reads TGCGCCAGCAGCCCTACCTCTGGGGCCAACGTCCTGACTTTC.

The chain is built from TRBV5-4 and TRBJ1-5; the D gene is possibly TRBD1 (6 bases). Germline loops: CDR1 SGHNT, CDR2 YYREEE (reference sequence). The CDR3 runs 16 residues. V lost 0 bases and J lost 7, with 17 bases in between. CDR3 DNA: TGTGCCAGCAGCTTGGGATCCGGCACAGGGCAACAGCCCCAGCATTTT. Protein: CASSLGSGTGQQPQHF.

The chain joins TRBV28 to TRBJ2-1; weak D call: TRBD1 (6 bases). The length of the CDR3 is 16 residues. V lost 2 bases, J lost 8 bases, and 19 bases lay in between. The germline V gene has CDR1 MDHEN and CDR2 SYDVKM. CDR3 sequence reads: CASSLVKGHYDYEQFF. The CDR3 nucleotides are TGTGCCAGCAGTTTAGTAAAGGGACACTATGACTATGAGCAGTTCTTC.

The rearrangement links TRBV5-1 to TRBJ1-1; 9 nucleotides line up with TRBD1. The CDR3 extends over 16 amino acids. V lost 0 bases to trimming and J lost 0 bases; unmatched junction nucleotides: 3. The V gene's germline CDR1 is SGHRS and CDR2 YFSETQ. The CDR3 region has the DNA TGCGCCAGCAGCTTGGAGGGGACAGGGATGAACACTGAAGCTTTCTTT. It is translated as CASSLEGTGMNTEAFF.

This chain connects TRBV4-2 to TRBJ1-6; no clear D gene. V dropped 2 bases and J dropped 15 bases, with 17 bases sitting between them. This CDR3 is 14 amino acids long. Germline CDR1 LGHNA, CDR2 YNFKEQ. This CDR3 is CASSQSNTAPDLHF. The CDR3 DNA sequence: TGTGCCAGCAGCCAATCCAACACGGCTCCTGACCTCCACTTT.

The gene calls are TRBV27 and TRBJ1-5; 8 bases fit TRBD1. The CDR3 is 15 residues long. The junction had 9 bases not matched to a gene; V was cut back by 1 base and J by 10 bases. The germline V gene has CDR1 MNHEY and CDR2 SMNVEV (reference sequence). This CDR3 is CASSLYPDRALPQHF. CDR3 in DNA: TGTGCCAGCAGTTTATACCCGGACAGGGCTCTACCCCAGCATTTT.

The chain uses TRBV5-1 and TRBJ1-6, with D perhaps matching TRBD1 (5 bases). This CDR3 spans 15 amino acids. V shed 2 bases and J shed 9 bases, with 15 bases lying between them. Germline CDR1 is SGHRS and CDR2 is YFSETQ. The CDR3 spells CASSFRAENSSPLHF. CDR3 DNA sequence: TGCGCCAGCAGCTTCAGGGCAGAGAATAGTTCACCCCTCCACTTT.

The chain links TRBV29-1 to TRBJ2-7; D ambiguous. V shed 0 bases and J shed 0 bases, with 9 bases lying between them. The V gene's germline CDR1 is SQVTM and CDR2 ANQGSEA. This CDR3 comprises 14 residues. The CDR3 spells CSVEEPSSSYEQYF. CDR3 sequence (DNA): TGCAGCGTTGAAGAGCCAAGCAGCTCCTACGAGCAGTACTTC.

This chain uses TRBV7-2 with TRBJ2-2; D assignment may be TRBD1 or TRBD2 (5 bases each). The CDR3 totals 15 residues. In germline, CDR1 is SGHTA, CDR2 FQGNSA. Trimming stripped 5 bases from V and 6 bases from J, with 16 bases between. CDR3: CASSPAGTGSGELFF. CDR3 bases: TGTGCCAGCAGCCCTGCAGGGACCGGGTCCGGGGAGCTGTTTTTT.

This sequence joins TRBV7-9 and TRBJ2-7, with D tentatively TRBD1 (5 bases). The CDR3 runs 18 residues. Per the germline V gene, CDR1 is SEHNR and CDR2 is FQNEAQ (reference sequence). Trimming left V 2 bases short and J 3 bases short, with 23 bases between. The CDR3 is CASSLTAGKVQGSYEQYF. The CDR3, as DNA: TGTGCCAGCAGCTTAACGGCAGGGAAGGTTCAGGGAAGCTACGAGCAGTACTTC.

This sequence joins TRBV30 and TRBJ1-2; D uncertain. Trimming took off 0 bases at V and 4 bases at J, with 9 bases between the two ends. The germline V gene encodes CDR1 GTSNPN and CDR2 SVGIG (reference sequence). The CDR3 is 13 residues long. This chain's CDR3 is CAWSVEEGYGYTF. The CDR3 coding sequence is TGTGCCTGGAGTGTTGAGGAGGGCTATGGCTACACCTTC.

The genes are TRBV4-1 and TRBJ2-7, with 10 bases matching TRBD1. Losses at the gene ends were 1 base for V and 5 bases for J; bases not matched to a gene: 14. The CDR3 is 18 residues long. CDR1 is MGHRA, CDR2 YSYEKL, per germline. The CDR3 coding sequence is TGCGCCAGCAGCCAAGGCCCACCGGGGGACAGGGGCTTCGACGAGCAGTACTTC. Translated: CASSQGPPGDRGFDEQYF.

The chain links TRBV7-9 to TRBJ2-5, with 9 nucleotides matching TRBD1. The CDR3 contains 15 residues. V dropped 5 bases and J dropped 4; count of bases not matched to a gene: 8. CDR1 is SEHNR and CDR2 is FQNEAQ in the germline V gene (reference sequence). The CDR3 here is CASSDTGGTRETQYF. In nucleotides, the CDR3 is TGTGCCAGCAGCGACACAGGGGGCACGCGAGAGACCCAGTACTTC.

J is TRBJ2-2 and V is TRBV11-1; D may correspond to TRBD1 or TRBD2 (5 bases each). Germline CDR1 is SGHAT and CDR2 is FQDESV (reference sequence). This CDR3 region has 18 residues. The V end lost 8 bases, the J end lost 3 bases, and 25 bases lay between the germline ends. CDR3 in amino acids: CASCQVEGRRGYTGELFF. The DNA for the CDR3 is TGTGCCAGCTGCCAGGTTGAGGGACGGAGAGGGTACACCGGGGAGCTGTTTTTT. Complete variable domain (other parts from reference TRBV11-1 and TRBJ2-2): EAEVAQSPRYKITEKSQAVAFWCDPISGHATLYWYRQILGQGPELLVQFQDESVVDDSQLPKDRFSAERLKGVDSTLKIQPAELGDSAMYLCASCQVEGRRGYTGELFFGEGSRLTVL.

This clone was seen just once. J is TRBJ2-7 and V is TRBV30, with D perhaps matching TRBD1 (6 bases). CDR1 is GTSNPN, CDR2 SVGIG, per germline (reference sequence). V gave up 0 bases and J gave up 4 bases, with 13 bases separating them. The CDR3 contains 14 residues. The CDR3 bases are TGTGCCTGGAGTGTAAGTGGCAGGGGATACGAGCAGTACTTC. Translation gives CAWSVSGRGYEQYF.

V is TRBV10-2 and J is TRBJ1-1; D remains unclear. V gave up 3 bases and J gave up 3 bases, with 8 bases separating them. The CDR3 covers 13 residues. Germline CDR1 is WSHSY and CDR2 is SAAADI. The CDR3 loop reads CASSDLSDTEAFF. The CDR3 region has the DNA TGCGCCAGCAGTGATCTTTCGGACACTGAAGCTTTCTTT.

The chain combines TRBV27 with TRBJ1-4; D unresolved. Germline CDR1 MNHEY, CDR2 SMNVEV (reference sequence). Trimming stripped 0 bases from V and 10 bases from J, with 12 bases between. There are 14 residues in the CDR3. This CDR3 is CASSLSRNQRKLFF. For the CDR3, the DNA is TGTGCCAGCAGTTTATCGCGCAATCAGAGAAAACTGTTTTTT.

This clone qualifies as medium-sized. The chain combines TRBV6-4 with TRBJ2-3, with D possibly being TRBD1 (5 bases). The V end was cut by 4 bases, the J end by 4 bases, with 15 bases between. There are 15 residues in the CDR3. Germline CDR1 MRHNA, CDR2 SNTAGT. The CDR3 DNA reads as TGTGCCAGCAGTGCTGTCGTAGGGGCGGCAGATACGCAGTATTTT. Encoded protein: CASSAVVGAADTQYF.

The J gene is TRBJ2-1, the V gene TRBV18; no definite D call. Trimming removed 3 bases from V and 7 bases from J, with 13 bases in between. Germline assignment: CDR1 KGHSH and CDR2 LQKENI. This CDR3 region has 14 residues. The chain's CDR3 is CASSPLVVENEQFF. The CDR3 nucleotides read TGTGCCAGCTCACCGCTGGTAGTTGAGAATGAGCAGTTCTTC.

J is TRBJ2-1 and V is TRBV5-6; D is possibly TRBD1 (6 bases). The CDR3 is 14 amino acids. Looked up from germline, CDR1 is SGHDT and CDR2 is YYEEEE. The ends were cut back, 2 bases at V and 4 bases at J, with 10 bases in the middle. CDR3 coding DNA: TGTGCCAGCAGCTTCGGACAGCTTTACAATGAGCAGTTCTTC. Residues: CASSFGQLYNEQFF.

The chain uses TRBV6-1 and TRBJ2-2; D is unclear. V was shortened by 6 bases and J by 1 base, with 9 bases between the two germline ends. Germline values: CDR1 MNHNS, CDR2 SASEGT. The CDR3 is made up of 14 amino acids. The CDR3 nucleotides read TGTGCCAGCAGGAGCCCTGGGAACACCGGGGAGCTGTTTTTT. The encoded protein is CASRSPGNTGELFF.

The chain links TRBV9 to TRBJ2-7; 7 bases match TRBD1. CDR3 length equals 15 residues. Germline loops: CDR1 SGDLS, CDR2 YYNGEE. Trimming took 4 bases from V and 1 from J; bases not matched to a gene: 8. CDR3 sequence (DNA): TGTGCCAGCAGCCCCGGACAGGTTTTATCCTACGAGCAGTACTTC. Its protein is CASSPGQVLSYEQYF.

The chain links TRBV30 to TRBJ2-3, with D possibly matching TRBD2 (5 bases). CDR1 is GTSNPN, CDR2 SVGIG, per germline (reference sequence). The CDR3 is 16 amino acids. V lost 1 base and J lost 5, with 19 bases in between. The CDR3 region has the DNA TGTGCCTGGAGTGATATCTGGGAGTCCCAAGAAGATACGCAGTATTTT. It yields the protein CAWSDIWESQEDTQYF.

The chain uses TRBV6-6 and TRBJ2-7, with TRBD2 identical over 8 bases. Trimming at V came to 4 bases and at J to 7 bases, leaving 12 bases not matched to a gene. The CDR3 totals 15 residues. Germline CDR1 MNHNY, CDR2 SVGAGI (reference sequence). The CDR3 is CASSLMTSVQGEQYF. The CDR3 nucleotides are TGTGCCAGCAGTTTAATGACTAGCGTTCAAGGAGAGCAGTACTTC.

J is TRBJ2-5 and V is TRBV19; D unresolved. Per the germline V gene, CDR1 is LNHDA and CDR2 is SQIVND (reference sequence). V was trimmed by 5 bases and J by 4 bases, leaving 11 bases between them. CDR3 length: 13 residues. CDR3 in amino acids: CASSPDLGETQYF. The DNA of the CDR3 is TGTGCCAGTAGTCCAGACCTGGGAGAGACCCAGTACTTC.

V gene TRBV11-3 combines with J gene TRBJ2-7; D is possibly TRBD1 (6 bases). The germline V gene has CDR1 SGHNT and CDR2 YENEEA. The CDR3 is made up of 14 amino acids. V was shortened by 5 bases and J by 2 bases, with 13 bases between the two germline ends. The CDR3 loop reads CASSVTGDTYEQYF. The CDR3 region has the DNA TGTGCCAGCAGCGTAACCGGGGACACCTACGAGCAGTACTTC.

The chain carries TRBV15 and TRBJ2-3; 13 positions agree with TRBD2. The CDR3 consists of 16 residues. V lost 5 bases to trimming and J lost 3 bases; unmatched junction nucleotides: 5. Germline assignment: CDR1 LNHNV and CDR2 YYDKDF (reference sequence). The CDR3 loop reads CATSPRLAGGTDTQYF. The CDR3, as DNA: TGTGCCACCAGCCCCCGACTAGCGGGGGGAACAGATACGCAGTATTTT.